This record covers a single TCR beta chain. Its matching antigen is unknown. This record comes from a study of early T cells in non-severe SARS-CoV-2 infection. Unique molecular identifiers (one per individual cDNA molecule) were attached. TCRdb used MiXCR to reprocess the 5' RACE reads, holding one entry per CDR3 protein. The sample includes tens of thousands of distinct CDR3 sequences, over 10% of them seen just once. The study, taken as a whole, reports: Anti-spike CD8 responses were favored by VDJdb matching, which missed private and CD4 specificities.

The source material was whole blood. This clonotype was sampled from an adult who was a healthcare worker with PCR-confirmed SARS-CoV-2 infection or an uninfected control (not recorded which).

CDR3 sequence reads: CAISGRTGSPTGELFF. The CDR3, as DNA: TGTGCCATCAGTGGAAGGACCGGCAGTCCTACCGGGGAGCTGTTTTTT. V and J are TRBV10-3 and TRBJ2-2; no definite D call. The germline V and J ends were trimmed by 4 bases and 5 bases, with 17 bases remaining between them. The CDR3 spans 16 residues. Germline V gives CDR1 ENHRY, CDR2 SYGVKD.